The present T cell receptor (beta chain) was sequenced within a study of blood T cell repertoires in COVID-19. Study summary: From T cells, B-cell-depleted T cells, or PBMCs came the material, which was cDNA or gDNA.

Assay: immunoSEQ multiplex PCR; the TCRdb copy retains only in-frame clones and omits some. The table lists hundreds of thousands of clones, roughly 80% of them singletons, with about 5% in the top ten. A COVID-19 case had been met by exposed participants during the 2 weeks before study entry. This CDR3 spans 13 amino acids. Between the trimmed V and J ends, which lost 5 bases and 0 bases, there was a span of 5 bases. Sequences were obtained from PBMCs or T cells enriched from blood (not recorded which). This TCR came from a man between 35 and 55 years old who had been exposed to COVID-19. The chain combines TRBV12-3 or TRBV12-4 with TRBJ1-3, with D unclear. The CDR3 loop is CASSLLSGNTIYF. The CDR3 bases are TGTGCCAGCAGTCTACTCTCTGGAAACACCATATATTTT.